This T cell receptor beta chain was identified in a study of metastatic and nonmetastatic thyroid tumors. Study information: Repertoires from malignant and benign thyroid patients were compared across blood and tumor or nodule tissue. Study-level results: Reported TCR beta diversity, measured in blood and tumor, was significantly higher for malignant thyroid tumors than for benign nodules.

In the original workflow: The study built a papillary thyroid cancer distant-metastasis classifier from CDR3 differences across clinicopathological groups. TCRdb re-clonotyped the PCR reads via MiXCR. These V and J calls are TCRdb output, not the study's own analysis. Of tens of thousands of clones listed, 20% to 30% are singletons. Concerning this clone: Its cognate antigen is unknown.

Patients had received no treatment of any kind before thyroid surgery. Sequenced: tumor tissue. The source of this sequence is a female donor with papillary thyroid cancer or a benign thyroid nodule (not recorded which). Some clones in this sample may be carry-over from other donors' samples.

The CDR3 DNA reads as TGCAGTGCTAGAGAACAGTGGGCCTACACCTACGAGCAGTACTTC. This sequence encodes CSAREQWAYTYEQYF. This chain joins TRBV20-1 and TRBJ2-7, with no clear D. V gave up 0 bases and J gave up 2 bases, with 14 bases separating them. Germline loops: CDR1 DFQATT, CDR2 SNEGSKA (reference sequence). This CDR3 has 15 residues.